The 9 T cell receptor beta chains given below trace back to one sample, sequenced in a study of human T cells and chemical hapten exposure. Time point of the sample: patch test 3, about 24 weeks after DPC sensitization. Treatment denoted: therapeutic diphenylcyclopropenone sensitization with weekly scalp DPC. TCRdb re-called the RACE reads with MiXCR, one entry per CDR3 protein. Of 110,000 or so distinct CDR3 sequences in the sample, under 40% are singletons; the top ten hold around 2.5%. Source: whole blood, taken in connection with sensitization to the hapten diphenylcyclopropenone (DPC). The receptor set was obtained from a man in his forties with alopecia areata. Some clones in this sample may be carry-over from other donors' samples.

The rearrangement joins TRBV12-3 or TRBV12-4 to TRBJ2-1; D is unclear. The CDR3 length is 14 residues. V dropped 3 bases and J dropped 4 bases, with 10 bases sitting between them. This CDR3 reads CASSFQAAYNEQFF. CDR3 nucleotide sequence: TGTGCCAGCAGTTTTCAGGCGGCTTACAATGAGCAGTTCTTC.

This chain joins TRBV12-3 or TRBV12-4 and TRBJ2-1; D gene uncertain. V was clipped by 2 bases and J by 8 bases, with 10 bases between them. The CDR3 has 13 residues. The CDR3 DNA sequence: TGTGCCAGCAGTTTACGGCCTGGGGATGAGCAGTTCTTC. Its translation: CASSLRPGDEQFF.

The rearrangement links TRBV4-3 to TRBJ1-6, with a tentative D call TRBD1 (5 bases). CDR1 is LGHNA and CDR2 is YSLEER in the germline V gene. This CDR3 has 16 amino acids. The ends were cut back, 4 bases at V and 9 bases at J, with 19 bases in the middle. CDR3 protein: CASSPENGALGSPLHF. Written as DNA, the CDR3 is TGCGCCAGCAGCCCCGAAAACGGGGCTCTAGGTTCACCCCTCCACTTT.

There are many counts of this clonotype. The chain joins TRBV5-6 to TRBJ2-3; D is uncertain. The CDR3 extends over 14 amino acids. The germline gives CDR1 SGHDT, CDR2 YYEEEE. With 0 bases removed from V and 4 bases from J, the gap between germline ends came to 9 bases. CDR3 in DNA: TGTGCCAGCAGCTTGGTAGGGTCGCCAGATACGCAGTATTTT. Translated, it gives CASSLVGSPDTQYF.

The rearrangement links TRBV4-2 to TRBJ1-6; tentatively, D is TRBD1 (6 bases). Deletions cut 8 bases from V and 8 bases from J, with 16 bases between. Looked up from germline, CDR1 is LGHNA and CDR2 is YNFKEQ. This CDR3 contains 14 residues. The CDR3 DNA reads TGTGCCAGCGCTGGGACAATAAAGGATTCACCCCTCCACTTT. Its protein product is CASAGTIKDSPLHF.

The rearrangement links TRBV6-5 to TRBJ1-3, with D perhaps matching TRBD1 (6 bases). Germline V lookup: CDR1 MNHEY, CDR2 SVGAGI. Trimming left V 6 bases short and J 0 bases short, with 9 bases between. The CDR3 totals 14 residues. CDR3 bases: TGTGCCAGCAGGACAGGTCTCTCTGGAAACACCATATATTTT. Translating it yields CASRTGLSGNTIYF.

This rearrangement joins TRBV28 to TRBJ2-7; D gene unclear. Trimming stripped 5 bases from V and 0 bases from J, with 20 bases between. This CDR3 has 17 residues. The germline CDR1 and CDR2 sequences are MDHEN and SYDVKM. The CDR3 is CASSSRFTERLSYEQYF. CDR3 sequence (DNA): TGTGCCAGCAGTAGTCGGTTTACAGAGCGCCTCTCCTACGAGCAGTACTTC. The complete variable domain, with remaining parts taken from reference TRBV28 and TRBJ2-7, reads DVKVTQSSRYLVKRTGEKVFLECVQDMDHENMFWYRQDPGLGLRLIYFSYDVKMKEKGDIPEGYSVSREKKERFSLILESASTNQTSMYLCASSSRFTERLSYEQYFGPGTRLTVT.

The rearrangement joins TRBV6-2 or TRBV6-3 to TRBJ2-7; D not certain. Trimming shortened V by 0 bases and J by 0 bases, and 12 bases separated the two germline ends. The CDR3 consists of 16 residues. Germline lookup yields CDR1 MNHEY and CDR2 SVGEGT. In DNA, the CDR3 is TGTGCCAGCAGTTACTCGACCGATTCCTTCTCCTACGAGCAGTACGTC. Translation gives CASSYSTDSFSYEQYV.

This clonotype has more than one count but fewer than ten. J is TRBJ1-1 and V is TRBV10-3, with D unclear. CDR1 is ENHRY and CDR2 is SYGVKD in the germline V gene. V was clipped by 0 bases and J by 1 base, with 3 bases between them. CDR3 size: 13 residues. The CDR3 bases are TGTGCCATCAGTGAGTCTCAGAACACTGAAGCTTTCTTT. It codes for CAISESQNTEAFF.